The sequence of this T cell receptor beta chain was determined in a study of T cell repertoires in cytomegalovirus infection. Study context: Well-studied HLA-B-restricted epitopes and recently identified HLA-C-restricted epitopes of CMV were both used in the study. It was the public TCR beta signatures that indicated both CMV infection and matching HLA type. Study-wide results and limits: CMV-specific TCR beta clonotypes restricted by HLA-C were the ones dominating the ex vivo response. Pooled public TCR beta family frequency picked out CMV carriers with the relevant HLA.

The CDR3 has 16 residues. The ends were cut back, 5 bases at V and 6 bases at J, with 20 bases in the middle. Germline CDR1 is SGHVS and CDR2 is FQNEAQ. Note on this clonotype: The antigen is unknown.

TCRdb itself ran the reads through MiXCR, one entry per CDR3 protein. The repertoire holds fewer than 850,000 distinct CDR3 sequences, with 25% to 35% as singletons. The rearrangement links TRBV7-8 to TRBJ2-1; D perhaps matches TRBD1 (6 bases). The receptor comes from a human donor in good health (CMV status not recorded). Some clones in this sample may be carry-over from other donors' samples. Sequences were derived from cultured CD8+ T cells from PBMCs, sampled from culture after CMV antigen stimulation. In DNA, the CDR3 is TGTGCCAGCAGCCCCAACAGGGCCGTTATACTCAATGAGCAGTTCTTC. Translated, it gives CASSPNRAVILNEQFF.